The 15 T cell receptor beta chains in this list originate from one sample, sequenced in a study of blood T cell repertoires in COVID-19. Measured with immunoSEQ multiplex PCR; TCRdb has only the in-frame clones, and not every one. In the table there are approximately 390,000 clones, 80% to 90% of which are singletons. The sequenced sample was peripheral blood. The receptor set was obtained from an older woman with COVID-19, enrolled during active disease.

This clone showed up just a few times. The CDR3 loop is CASILARGSPLHF. Here the CDR3 DNA reads TGCGCCAGCATTTTAGCACGAGGATCACCCCTCCACTTT. The V and J genes are TRBV10-1 and TRBJ1-6, with D unresolved. This CDR3 comprises 13 residues. Trimming stripped 7 bases from V and 10 bases from J, with 14 bases between. The germline gives CDR1 WNHNN, CDR2 SYGVQD (reference sequence).

V gene TRBV2 combines with J gene TRBJ2-7; possibly TRBD1 for D (6 bases). CDR1 is SNHLY and CDR2 is FYNNEI in the germline V gene. The CDR3 totals 15 residues. The ends were cut back, 4 bases at V and 3 bases at J, with 16 bases in the middle. The CDR3 DNA sequence: TGTGCCAGCAGTGGACTCATGGACAGAGTCTACGAGCAGTACTTC. Residues: CASSGLMDRVYEQYF. The entire variable domain, with the rest obtained from reference TRBV2 and TRBJ2-7, is as follows: EPEVTQTPSHQVTQMGQEVILRCVPISNHLYFYWYRQILGQKVEFLVSFYNNEISEKSEIFDDQFSVERPDGSNFTLKIRSTKLEDSAMYFCASSGLMDRVYEQYFGPGTRLTVT.

This clone was picked up one time. The chain carries TRBV28 and TRBJ1-5; 11 bases are shared with TRBD1. V dropped 6 bases and J dropped 6; count of bases not matched to a gene: 4. The germline V gene encodes CDR1 MDHEN and CDR2 SYDVKM. This CDR3 comprises 14 residues. The CDR3 region has the DNA TGTGCCAGCAGGGGGGACAGGGGGTTTCAGCCCCAGCATTTT. Translating gives CASRGDRGFQPQHF.

This chain joins TRBV5-1 and TRBJ2-7, with 9 positions matching TRBD1. In germline, CDR1 is SGHRS, CDR2 YFSETQ. J lost 3 bases, V lost 2 bases, and 9 bases had no gene match. CDR3 length: 16 residues. The CDR3 bases are TGCGCCAGCAGCTTCACATCCGGGACAGGGAGCTACGAGCAGTACTTC. Translated: CASSFTSGTGSYEQYF.

V is TRBV19 and J is TRBJ1-1, with TRBD1 as a possible D gene (6 bases). The ends were cut back, 9 bases at V and 4 bases at J, with 18 bases in the middle. Germline assignment: CDR1 LNHDA and CDR2 SQIVND (reference sequence). The CDR3 sequence is 14 residues long. The CDR3 nucleotides are TGTGCCAGCACCACAGGGTTATTGGGCACTGAAGCTTTCTTT. Translated, it gives CASTTGLLGTEAFF.

To note about this clone: The same CDR3 is also encoded by other DNA sequences in this sample. This sequence joins TRBV5-6 and TRBJ1-2; 7 bases align to TRBD1. The germline V gene has CDR1 SGHDT and CDR2 YYEEEE. Germline trimming cut 4 bases from V and 0 bases from J; bases unmatched to any gene: 3. This CDR3 comprises 14 residues. CDR3 residues: CASSRDRANYGYTF. In DNA, the CDR3 is TGTGCCAGCAGCCGGGACAGAGCTAACTATGGCTACACCTTC. The complete variable domain, with remaining parts taken from reference TRBV5-6 and TRBJ1-2, reads DAGVTQSPTHLIKTRGQQVTLRCSPKSGHDTVSWYQQALGQGPQFIFQYYEEEERQRGNFPDRFSGHQFPNYSSELNVNALLLGDSALYLCASSRDRANYGYTFGSGTRLTVV.

Only a few counts were recorded for this clone. V and J are TRBV12-3 or TRBV12-4 and TRBJ2-3; D is unclear. V lost 3 bases and J 4 bases, leaving 5 bases between the germline ends. The CDR3 is 12 residues long. Here the CDR3 DNA reads TGTGCCAGCAGTTTCTCTTCAGATACGCAGTATTTT. As protein: CASSFSSDTQYF.

The chain joins TRBV25-1 to TRBJ1-6; 8 nucleotides align to TRBD1. CDR1 is MGHDK, CDR2 SYGVNS, per germline. J was trimmed by 7 bases and V by 4 bases; bases with no gene match: 6. The CDR3 contains 15 residues. CDR3 in amino acids: CASSAQGARNSPLHF. In DNA, the CDR3 is TGTGCCAGCAGTGCCCAGGGGGCTCGGAATTCACCCCTCCACTTT.

The chain has TRBV29-1 and TRBJ1-2; D unclear. CDR3 length: 12 amino acids. In germline, CDR1 is SQVTM, CDR2 ANQGSEA. V was pared by 2 bases and J by 6 bases, with 10 bases between. CDR3 region: CSVEKPPDGYTF. The DNA for the CDR3 is TGCAGCGTTGAAAAGCCCCCCGATGGCTACACCTTC.

Only a few counts were recorded for this clone. The genes are TRBV6-5 and TRBJ1-3; possibly TRBD1 for D (5 bases). The CDR3 totals 16 residues. The germline V and J ends were trimmed by 4 bases and 3 bases, with 16 bases remaining between them. From germline, CDR1 is MNHEY and CDR2 SVGAGI. The CDR3 region has the DNA TGTGCCAGCAGTTGGACATTTGCTGGAATTGGAAACACCATATATTTT. It is translated as CASSWTFAGIGNTIYF.

This chain joins TRBV5-1 and TRBJ2-1; D not certain. Trimming took 3 bases from V and 0 from J, leaving 10 bases between them. The CDR3 has 15 amino acids. Germline V gene sequence: CDR1 SGHRS, CDR2 YFSETQ. The CDR3 coding sequence is TGCGCCAGCAGCTCCAACTCAAACTCCTACAATGAGCAGTTCTTC. This codes for CASSSNSNSYNEQFF.

The CDR3 DNA follows: TGTGCCAGCAGTTACCGGAGGCTAGCGGGGGGGAATGAGCAGTTCTTC. Its translation: CASSYRRLAGGNEQFF. The chain carries TRBV6-2 or TRBV6-3 and TRBJ2-1, with 12 bases fitting TRBD2. The CDR3 sequence is 16 residues long. Losses at the gene ends were 2 bases for V and 7 bases for J; bases not matched to a gene: 6. Germline V gene lookup returns CDR1 MNHEY and CDR2 SVGEGT.

This chain uses TRBV5-4 with TRBJ1-3, with TRBD1 as a possible D gene (6 bases). Germline V lookup: CDR1 SGHNT, CDR2 YYREEE (reference sequence). The CDR3 consists of 13 residues. The V gene lost 5 bases and the J gene lost 8 bases, with 14 bases spanning the gap. The CDR3 here is CASSWTEFDTIYF. CDR3 coding DNA: TGTGCCAGCAGTTGGACAGAATTTGACACCATATATTTT.

On this clone itself: Other nucleotide sequences from this sample produce the same CDR3. The chain joins TRBV18 to TRBJ2-5; weak D call: TRBD1 (5 bases). The CDR3 is made up of 13 amino acids. CDR1 KGHSH and CDR2 LQKENI come from the germline V gene. The V end was cut by 1 base, the J end by 5 bases, with 8 bases between. CDR3 DNA: TGTGCCAGCTCACCACGGGCAGGGGAGACCCAGTACTTC. Translating gives CASSPRAGETQYF.

This clone was recorded a few times. CDR3 in amino acids: CATSDLPGNQPQHF. The CDR3 DNA reads as TGTGCCACCAGTGATTTACCGGGGAACCAGCCCCAGCATTTT. The genes are TRBV24-1 and TRBJ1-5; the D is unclear. This CDR3 has 14 residues. Germline CDR1 and CDR2: KGHDR and SFDVKD. Trimming removed 1 base from V and 7 bases from J, with 10 bases in between.